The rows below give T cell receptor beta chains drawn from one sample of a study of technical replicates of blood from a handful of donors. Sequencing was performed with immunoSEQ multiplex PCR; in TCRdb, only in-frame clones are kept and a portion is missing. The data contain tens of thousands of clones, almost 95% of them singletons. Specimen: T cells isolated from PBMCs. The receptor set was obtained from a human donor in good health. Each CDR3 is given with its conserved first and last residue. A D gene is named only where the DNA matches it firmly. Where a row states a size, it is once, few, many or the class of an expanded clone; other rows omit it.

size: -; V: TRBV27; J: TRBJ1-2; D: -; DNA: TGTGCCAGCAGTTTTGGCAGGGGCCCGTATGGCTACACCTTC; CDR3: CASSFGRGPYGYTF
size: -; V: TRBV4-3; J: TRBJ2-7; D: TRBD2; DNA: TGCGCCAGCAGCCAAGAGACTAGCGGAAACTACGAGCAGTACTTC; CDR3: CASSQETSGNYEQYF
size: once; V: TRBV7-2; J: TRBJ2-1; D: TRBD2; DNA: TGTGCCAGCAGCTTGGATAGCGGGAGGCGTCGTGAGCAGTTCTTC; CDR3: CASSLDSGRRREQFF
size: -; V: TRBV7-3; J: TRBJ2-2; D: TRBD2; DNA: TGTGCCAGCAGCTTAAGAATTAGCGGGGAAACCGGGGAGCTGTTTTTT; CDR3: CASSLRISGETGELFF
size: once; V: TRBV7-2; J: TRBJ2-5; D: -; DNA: TGTGCCAGCAGCTTAGGTGCTAGAGTCGAGACCCAGTACTTC; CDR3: CASSLGARVETQYF
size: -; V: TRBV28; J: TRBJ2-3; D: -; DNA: TGTGCCAGCAGCCTCACAGATACGCAGTATTTT; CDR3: CASSLTDTQYF
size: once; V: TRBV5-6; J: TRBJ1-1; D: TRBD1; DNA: TGTGCCAGCAGCTTGGGGACAGGGGGTCTAGCTTTCTTT; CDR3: CASSLGTGGLAFF
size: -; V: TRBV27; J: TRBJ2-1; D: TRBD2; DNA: TGTGCCAGCAGTCCCGAAACTAGCGTACACTACAATGAGCAGTTCTTC; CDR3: CASSPETSVHYNEQFF
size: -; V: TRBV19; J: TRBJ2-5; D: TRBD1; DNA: TGTGCCAGTAGTGGGGACAGGGCAGAGACCCAGTACTTC; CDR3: CASSGDRAETQYF
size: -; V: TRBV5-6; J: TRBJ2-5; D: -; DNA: TGTGCCAGCAGTTCCGCCGGAGGCGAGACCCAGTACTTC; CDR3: CASSSAGGETQYF
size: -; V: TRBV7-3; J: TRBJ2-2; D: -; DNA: TGTGCCAGCAGCTTACAGGGTTCGGACACCGGGGAGCTGTTTTTT; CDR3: CASSLQGSDTGELFF
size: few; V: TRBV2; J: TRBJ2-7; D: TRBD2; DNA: TGTGCCAGCAGTCCTCTAGCGGGAGTTAATTACGAGCAGTACTTC; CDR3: CASSPLAGVNYEQYF
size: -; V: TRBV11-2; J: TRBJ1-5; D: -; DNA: TGTGCCAGCAGCTTGTCCGGGGGAAAGCCCCAGCATTTT; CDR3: CASSLSGGKPQHF
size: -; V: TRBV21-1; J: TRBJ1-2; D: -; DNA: TGTGCCAGCAGCAAAGTAGATCGAGCCGGACTCGTGTACTATGGCTACACCTTC; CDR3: CASSKVDRAGLVYYGYTF
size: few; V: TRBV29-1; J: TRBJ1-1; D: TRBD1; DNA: TGCAGCGCCGAAGGGACAGTGGCTTTCTTT; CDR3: CSAEGTVAFF
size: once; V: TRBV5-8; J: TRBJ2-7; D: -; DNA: TGTGCCAGCAGCCCTCTGGGATCAGGGCATACCTACGAGCAGTACTTC; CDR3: CASSPLGSGHTYEQYF
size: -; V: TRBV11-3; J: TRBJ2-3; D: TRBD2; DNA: TGTGCCAGCAGCTTATGGACTAGCGGAAGCACAGATACGCAGTATTTT; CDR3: CASSLWTSGSTDTQYF
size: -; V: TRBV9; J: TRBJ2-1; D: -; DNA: TGTGCCAGCAGCGCTGAGTACTACCCCTCCTACAATGAGCAGTTCTTC; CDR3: CASSAEYYPSYNEQFF
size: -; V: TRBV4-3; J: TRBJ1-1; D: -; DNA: TGCGCCAGCAGCCAAGCAGGGGCGGGTGAAGCTTTCTTT; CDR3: CASSQAGAGEAFF
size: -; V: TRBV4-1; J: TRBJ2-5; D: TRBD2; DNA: TGCGCCAGTCGAGCGGGAGACTTACAAGAGACCCAGTACTTC; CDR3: CASRAGDLQETQYF
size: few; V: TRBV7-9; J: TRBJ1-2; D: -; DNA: TGTGCCAGCAGTCAATCAAACTATGGCTACACCTTC; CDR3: CASSQSNYGYTF
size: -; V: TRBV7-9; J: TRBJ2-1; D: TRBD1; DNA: TGTGCCAGCAGCCCGAAAACTGTCCGGGACAGGGGGCTTTACAATGAGCAGTTCTTC; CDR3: CASSPKTVRDRGLYNEQFF
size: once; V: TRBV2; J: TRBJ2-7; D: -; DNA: TGTGCCGTTAATCTATGGGACAAATCCGACGAGCAGTACTTC; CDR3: CAVNLWDKSDEQYF
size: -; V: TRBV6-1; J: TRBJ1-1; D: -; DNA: TGTGCCAGCAGTGAATTCAGGGGTAACACTGAAGCTTTCTTT; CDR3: CASSEFRGNTEAFF
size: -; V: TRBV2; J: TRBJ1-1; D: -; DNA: TGTGCCAGCGTGACAGGTCCAGCCGATAGAGCTTTCTTT; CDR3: CASVTGPADRAFF
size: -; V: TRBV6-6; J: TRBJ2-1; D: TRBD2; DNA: TGTGCCAGTGGGACTAGCTTGGACAATGAGCAGTTCTTC; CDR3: CASGTSLDNEQFF
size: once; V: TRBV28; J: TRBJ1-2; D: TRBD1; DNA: TGTGCCAGCACCCTGAGGGACAGGGATAACAGCTACACCTTC; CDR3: CASTLRDRDNSYTF
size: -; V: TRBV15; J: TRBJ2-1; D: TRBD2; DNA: TGTGCCACCAGCAGAGGTCCTAGCGGGAGCTCCTACAATGAGCAGTTCTTC; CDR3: CATSRGPSGSSYNEQFF
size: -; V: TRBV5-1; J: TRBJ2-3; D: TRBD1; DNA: TGCGCCAGCAGCTTGGGGGACAGGGGGTACACAGATACGCAGTATTTT; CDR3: CASSLGDRGYTDTQYF
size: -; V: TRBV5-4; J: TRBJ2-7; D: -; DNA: TGTGCCAGCAGCTTTTCAGGGATCGAGCAGTACTTC; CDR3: CASSFSGIEQYF
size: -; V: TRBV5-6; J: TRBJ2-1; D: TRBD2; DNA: TGTGCCAGCAGCGTTACTAGCGCAGGTGAGCAGTTCTTC; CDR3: CASSVTSAGEQFF
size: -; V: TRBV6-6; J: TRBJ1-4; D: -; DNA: TGTGCCAGCAGCCATACAGGGTCCGCAACTAATGAAAAACTGTTTTTT; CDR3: CASSHTGSATNEKLFF
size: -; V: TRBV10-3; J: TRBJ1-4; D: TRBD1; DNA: TGTGCCATCAGTGAGGACAGGGATAATGAAAAACTGTTTTTT; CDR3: CAISEDRDNEKLFF
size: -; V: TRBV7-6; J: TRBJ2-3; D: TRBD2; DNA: TGTGCCAGCAGCCCAGGACTAGCGGGAGGAGATACGCAGTATTTT; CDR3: CASSPGLAGGDTQYF
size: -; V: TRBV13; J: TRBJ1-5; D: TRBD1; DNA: TGTGCCAGCAGCTGGACAGGGAGGAATCAGCCCCAGCATTTT; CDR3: CASSWTGRNQPQHF
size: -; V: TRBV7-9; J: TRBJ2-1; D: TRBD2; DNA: TGTGCCAGCAGCGTCCTGGGGAGCGGGAGGGTGATCTACAATGAGCAGTTCTTC; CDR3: CASSVLGSGRVIYNEQFF
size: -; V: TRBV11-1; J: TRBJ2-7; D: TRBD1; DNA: TGTGCCAGCAGGGACAGGGGTTACGAGCAGTACTTC; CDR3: CASRDRGYEQYF
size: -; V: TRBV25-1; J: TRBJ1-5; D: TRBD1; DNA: TGTGCCAGCAGTGATAGAACAGGGGGTCAGCCCCAGCATTTT; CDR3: CASSDRTGGQPQHF
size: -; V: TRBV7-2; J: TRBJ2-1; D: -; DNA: TGTGCCAGCAGCTTATTGGGGAGAGAGGGTGAGCAGTTCTTC; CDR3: CASSLLGREGEQFF
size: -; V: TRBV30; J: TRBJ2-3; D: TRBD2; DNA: TGTGCCTGGAGTGTAAAGCGGGACACAGATACGCAGTATTTT; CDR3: CAWSVKRDTDTQYF
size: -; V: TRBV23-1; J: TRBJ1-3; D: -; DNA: TGCGCCAGATTGTCAGAGCACAGAAGTGGAAACACCATATATTTT; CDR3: CARLSEHRSGNTIYF
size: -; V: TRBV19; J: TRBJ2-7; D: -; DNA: TGTGCCAGTAGTTACTCACGAATTACCGGGACACTGAATACCTACGAGCAGTACTTC; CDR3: CASSYSRITGTLNTYEQYF
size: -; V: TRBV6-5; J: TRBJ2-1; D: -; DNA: TGTGCCAGCAGTTACTCTAGTAGTAGTGAGCAGTTCTTC; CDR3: CASSYSSSSEQFF
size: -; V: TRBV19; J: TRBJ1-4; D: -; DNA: TGTGCCAGTACGGATCCGGGAGCTAATGAAAAACTGTTTTTT; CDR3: CASTDPGANEKLFF
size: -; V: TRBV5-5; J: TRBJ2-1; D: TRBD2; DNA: TGTGCCAGCAGCTTGGGACTAGCGGGAGACTTTGAGCAGTTCTTC; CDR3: CASSLGLAGDFEQFF
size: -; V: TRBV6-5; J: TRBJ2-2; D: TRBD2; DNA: TGTGCCAGCAGCCGGGACTATAACACCGGGGAGCTGTTTTTT; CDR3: CASSRDYNTGELFF
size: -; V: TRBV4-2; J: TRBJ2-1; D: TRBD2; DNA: TGTGCCAGCAGCCCCCACGGTGATAGCGGGATCGGTGAGCAGTTCTTC; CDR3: CASSPHGDSGIGEQFF
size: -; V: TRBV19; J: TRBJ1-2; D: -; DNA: TGTGCCAGTAGTATAGGGACAGAATATGGCTACACCTTC; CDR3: CASSIGTEYGYTF
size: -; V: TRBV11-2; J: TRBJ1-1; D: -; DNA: TGTGCCAGCAGCTTAGAGGGGGCGTCCGCTGAAGCTTTCTTT; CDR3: CASSLEGASAEAFF
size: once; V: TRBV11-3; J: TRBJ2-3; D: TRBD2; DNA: TGTGCCAGCAGCGCGGAGGTCGGGGGAGGGCCCCCCTCGCAGTATTTT; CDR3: CASSAEVGGGPPSQYF
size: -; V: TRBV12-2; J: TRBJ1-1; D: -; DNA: TGTGCAAGTCGCTTACTGAGAAGGGGTAGAGCATTCTTAACTGACACTGAAGCTTTCTTT; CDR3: CASRLLRRGRAFLTDTEAFF
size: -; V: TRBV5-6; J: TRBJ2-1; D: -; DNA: TGTGCCAGCAGCTTCTATGGTCAGGCCTCGCTCAATGAGCAGTTCTTC; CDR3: CASSFYGQASLNEQFF
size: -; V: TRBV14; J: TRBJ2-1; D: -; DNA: TGTGCCAGCAGCAGGGACTTTTACAATGAGCAGTTCTTC; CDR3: CASSRDFYNEQFF